This TCR beta chain appears in the sequencing data of a study of blood T cell repertoires in COVID-19. Study as a whole: COVID-19 samples, acute and convalescent, were from the United States, Italy and Spain.

CDR3 length: 14 residues. V was trimmed by 1 base and J by 4 bases, leaving 10 bases between them. Germline CDR1 and CDR2: SGHTA and FQGNSA. Produced via immunoSEQ multiplex PCR; TCRdb's table is partial and in-frame only. The repertoire consists of approximately 190,000 clones, with around 90% occurring once and the leading ten covering approximately 0.5%. The chain combines TRBV7-2 with TRBJ2-5; D perhaps matches TRBD2 (5 bases). This clonotype was obtained from a man between 50 and 59 years old with acute or convalescent COVID-19. Sequenced input: peripheral blood. CDR3 nucleotide sequence: TGTGCCAGCAGCTTAGGTACACTAGGAGAGACCCAGTACTTC. Protein product: CASSLGTLGETQYF.